The clone carrying this T cell receptor beta chain was seen once. Its antigen is not identified. Trimming pared 6 bases from V and 4 bases from J, leaving 15 bases between. Germline CDR1 reads MNHEY; CDR2 reads SVGAGI. The CDR3 contains 14 residues. This entry is derived from a study of STAT3 mutations in large granular lymphocyte leukemia. Study details: Canonical activating STAT3 mutations were detected in roughly half of the longitudinally sequenced T-LGLL patients. Study-wide findings and caveats: A small but highly pathogenic clone may have been missed. After therapy, 6 of 18 patients switched clonotypes, all new clones STAT3 wild type. Differing intervals and regimens complicate linking therapy response to clone burden. Every T-LGLL patient had at least one immunodominant TCRbeta clonotype.

The assay was immunoSEQ multiplex PCR, and TCRdb's table has in-frame clones only and misses some. The profile shows approximately 45,000 clones, roughly three quarters of them singletons. Sequencing was performed on PBMCs. This receptor was identified in a human donor with T large granular lymphocyte leukemia. Some clones in this sample may be carry-over from other donors' samples. The V call is TRBV6-5, the J call TRBJ2-5; maybe TRBD2 (6 bases). The DNA for the CDR3 is TGTGCCAGCAGCCCCCGGGGGACCGGAGAGACCCAGTACTTC. Residues: CASSPRGTGETQYF.